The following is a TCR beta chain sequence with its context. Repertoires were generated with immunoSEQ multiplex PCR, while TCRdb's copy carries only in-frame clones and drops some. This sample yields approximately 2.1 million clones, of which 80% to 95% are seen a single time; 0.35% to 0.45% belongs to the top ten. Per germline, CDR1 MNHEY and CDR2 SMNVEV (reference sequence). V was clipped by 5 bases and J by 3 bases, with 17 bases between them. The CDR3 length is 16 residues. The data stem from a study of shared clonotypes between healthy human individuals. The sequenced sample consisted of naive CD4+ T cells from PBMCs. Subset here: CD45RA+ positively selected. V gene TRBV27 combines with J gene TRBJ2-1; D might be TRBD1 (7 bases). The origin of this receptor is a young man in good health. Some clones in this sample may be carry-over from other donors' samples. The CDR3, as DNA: TGTGCCAGCAGTGACACAGGGGCGGGGTACTACAATGAGCAGTTCTTC. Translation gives CASSDTGAGYYNEQFF.